This TCR beta chain was sequenced for a study of T cell changes during pregnancy in multiple sclerosis (dated by TCRdb to about 2019). About the study as a whole: The study examined how the T cell repertoire changed over the course of pregnancy in women with multiple sclerosis.

About this clone: Its antigen is not yet known. No base quality values were provided; no much bigger clone lies one nucleotide off.

CDR1 and CDR2 are read off the germline V gene (reference sequence) as MNHNY and SVGAGI. Including the terminal cysteine and phenylalanine, the CDR3 comprises 15 residues. This entry keeps only the CDR3 DNA: 45 bases, framed from base 1. Trimming leaves V shorter by 6 bases and J shorter by 2 bases, with the junction holding 6 bases beyond the gene matches. Libraries came from the immunoSEQ multiplex PCR assay. In TCRdb, the immuneACCESS table is reduced to in-frame sequences with V and J assigned. These tables do not hold every clone; where another copy was compared, an unresolved V gene accounts for under half, and the others remain unexplained. For this sample the table gives 70,000 or so clones, of which 91% were detected only once. Clones ranked in the top ten supply about 0.75% of the sample.

Recombination connected TRBV6-6 to TRBJ2-7, and 11 junction bases match TRBD1. The sequences come from peripheral blood, collected in the third trimester of pregnancy. This TCR was sampled from a female donor in good health, enrolled as a control in a pregnancy study. Here the CDR3 is given as CASRSGTGGAYEQYF. The sequenced DNA: TGTGCCAGCAGATCTGGGACAGGGGGTGCCTACGAGCAGTACTTC.